These 32 T cell receptor beta chains share one sample of origin, sequenced in a study of spatial heterogeneity in lung cancer (dated by TCRdb to about 2019). To prepare the library, 5' RACE was applied. Sequencing relied on a NextSeq 500. TCRdb redid the processing of the public reads, applying fastp at Q25 and MiXCR, and retained in-frame beta chains. Each record represents a unique CDR3 protein, reported with the most common genes and DNA among its rows. The sample table holds under 150,000 distinct CDR3 sequences, of which about a tenth were seen once. Of the sample, about 24% is held by the ten largest clones. This sample's time point label indicates: blood at routine non-recurrence follow-up after resection. The sequencing here drew on PBMCs, taken at follow-up. These receptor sequences come from a female donor with early-stage non-small cell lung cancer.

This clonotype was found a few times. The chain combines TRBV9 with TRBJ1-1, with TRBD1 as a possible D gene (6 bases). V was shortened by 3 bases and J by 6 bases, with 15 bases between the two germline ends. The germline gives CDR1 SGDLS, CDR2 YYNGEE. This CDR3 has 14 residues. CDR3 region: CASSELRQAPEAFF. The CDR3 DNA sequence: TGTGCCAGCAGCGAACTTAGACAGGCTCCTGAAGCTTTCTTT.

This clonotype was picked up many times. The genes are TRBV27 and TRBJ1-5; weak D call: TRBD1 (5 bases). Germline loops: CDR1 MNHEY, CDR2 SMNVEV (reference sequence). Trimming took 6 bases from V and 7 from J, leaving 13 bases between them. The CDR3 sequence is 13 residues long. CDR3 sequence (DNA): TGTGCCAGCAGCCCAGGGTTCCTCCAGCCCCAGCATTTT. This gives the protein CASSPGFLQPQHF.

The chain links TRBV27 to TRBJ1-1; the match to TRBD1 covers 12 bases. This CDR3 spans 16 amino acids. CDR1 is MNHEY, CDR2 SMNVEV, per germline (reference sequence). The junction had 7 bases not matched to a gene; V was cut back by 4 bases and J by 4 bases. CDR3 region: CASSSGTGGESTEAFF. DNA of the CDR3: TGTGCCAGCAGTTCCGGGACAGGGGGCGAGAGCACTGAAGCTTTCTTT.

The V gene is TRBV29-1, the J gene TRBJ1-4; TRBD1 matches 8 bases. Trimming took 4 bases from V and 0 from J; bases not matched to a gene: 4. This CDR3 has 15 amino acids. Per germline, CDR1 SQVTM and CDR2 ANQGSEA. CDR3 loop: CSVVGQGATNEKLFF. The CDR3 bases are TGCAGCGTTGTAGGACAGGGCGCAACTAATGAAAAACTGTTTTTT.

In its sample, this clonotype was seen a few times. The V call is TRBV23-1, the J call TRBJ2-7; 13 bases fit TRBD2. TRBV23-1 is treated as an ORF (open reading frame) with a function not yet certain. V shed 4 bases, J shed 5 bases, and the junction held 8 bases outside the gene matches. This CDR3 spans 16 amino acids. DNA for the CDR3: TGCGCCAGCAGTCTGAAACTAGCGGGAGGGCCCCACGAGCAGTACGTC. Amino acid sequence: CASSLKLAGGPHEQYV.

Of note for this clonotype: A read error may explain this, as a much larger clone is one base away. In nucleotides, the CDR3 is TGTGCCGGCAGCCCGGGGACTAGCGGGACCAAAAACATTCAGTACTTC. This gives the protein CAGSPGTSGTKNIQYF. The chain carries TRBV11-1 and TRBJ2-4, with 13 bases identical to TRBD2. The germline V gene has CDR1 SGHAT and CDR2 FQDESV (reference sequence). The CDR3 consists of 16 residues.

This clonotype was seen a handful of times. The chain combines TRBV5-1 with TRBJ1-4, with TRBD1 matching over 11 bases. V trimming: 0 bases; J trimming: 8 bases; junction bases outside the gene matches: 3. The CDR3 extends over 15 amino acids. Per the germline V gene, CDR1 is SGHRS and CDR2 is YFSETQ. CDR3 coding DNA: TGCGCCAGCAGCTTGGCGGACAGGGGGCAAGAAAAACTGTTTTTT. It yields the protein CASSLADRGQEKLFF. The full variable domain, completed using reference TRBV5-1 and TRBJ1-4, is KAGVTQTPRYLIKTRGQQVTLSCSPISGHRSVSWYQQTPGQGLQFLFEYFSETQRNKGNFPGRFSGRQFSNSRSEMNVSTLELGDSALYLCASSLADRGQEKLFFGSGTQLSVL.

J is TRBJ2-1 and V is TRBV28, with TRBD2 matching over 11 bases. Germline lookup yields CDR1 MDHEN and CDR2 SYDVKM. J lost 6 bases, V lost 0 bases, and 7 bases had no gene match. The CDR3 sequence is 17 residues long. The CDR3 DNA is TGTGCCAGCAGTTTATGGGCCGTAGCGGGAGGGGGCAATGAGCAGTTCTTC. It yields the protein CASSLWAVAGGGNEQFF.

This clonotype has more than one count but fewer than ten. The chain uses TRBV12-3 or TRBV12-4 and TRBJ1-5, with D unresolved. CDR3 length: 12 amino acids. V was shortened by 2 bases and J by 4 bases, with 3 bases between the two germline ends. CDR3 nucleotide sequence: TGTGCCAGCAGTTTAATGAATCAGCCCCAGCATTTT. It codes for CASSLMNQPQHF.

As regards this clonotype: One end of the junction does not line up with germline, which may come from a read error. The V call is TRBV11-3, the J call TRBJ2-3; TRBD2 aligns across 9 bases. The CDR3 has 14 residues. Germline CDR1 reads SGHNT; CDR2 reads YENEEA. The CDR3 coding sequence is TGTGCCAGCAGTATGACTAGCGGCACAAATACGCAGTATTTT. Translating it yields CASSMTSGTNTQYF.

This clonotype was counted at least ten times. This chain uses TRBV28 with TRBJ1-5; D not certain. V was clipped by 3 bases and J by 3 bases, with 9 bases between them. Looked up from germline, CDR1 is MDHEN and CDR2 is SYDVKM. The CDR3 contains 14 residues. The DNA of the CDR3 is TGTGCCAGCAGTTTTATTTGGGTCAATCAGCCCCAGCATTTT. It translates to CASSFIWVNQPQHF.

The V and J genes are TRBV9 and TRBJ2-3; 7 positions match TRBD2. The CDR3 has 15 amino acids. The J segment lost 3 bases and the V segment lost 2 bases, leaving 6 bases of the junction unmatched. Germline V lookup: CDR1 SGDLS, CDR2 YYNGEE. The CDR3: CASSVHGLETDTQYF. The CDR3 DNA reads TGTGCCAGCAGCGTGCACGGACTAGAGACAGATACGCAGTATTTT.

This clonotype occurred a few times. V usage is TRBV28 and J usage is TRBJ2-6, with D maybe TRBD1 (5 bases). The CDR3 extends over 16 amino acids. CDR1 is MDHEN and CDR2 is SYDVKM in the germline V gene. The V end was cut by 4 bases, the J end by 2 bases, with 12 bases between. CDR3 nucleotide sequence: TGTGCCAGCAGTTCAATCAGGGCTCCTGGGGCCAACGTCCTGACTTTC. This encodes CASSSIRAPGANVLTF.

This clonotype turned up a few times. The CDR3 protein is CASSLWGQGGEKLFF. DNA for the CDR3: TGCGCCAGCAGCTTGTGGGGACAGGGAGGGGAAAAACTGTTTTTT. This chain joins TRBV5-1 and TRBJ1-4, with 9 positions matching TRBD1. This CDR3 has 15 amino acids. Germline V lookup: CDR1 SGHRS, CDR2 YFSETQ. The J segment lost 8 bases and the V segment lost 1 base, leaving 6 bases of the junction unmatched.

In DNA form, the CDR3 reads TGTGCCAGCAGCTCGGGACAACCGAACACTGAAGCTTTCTTT. Translation gives CASSSGQPNTEAFF. The chain links TRBV7-3 to TRBJ1-1, with D possibly matching TRBD1 (6 bases). Trimming removed 4 bases at V and 1 base at J, with 10 bases between. Per germline, CDR1 SGHTA and CDR2 FQGTGA. The CDR3 sequence is 14 residues long.

Here the CDR3 reads CASSGEDSGNTQYF. CDR3 nucleotide sequence: TGTGCCAGCAGTGGGGAGGACTCAGGGAATACGCAGTATTTT. The V gene is TRBV2, the J gene TRBJ2-3; TRBD2 is a possible D gene (6 bases). Per the germline V gene, CDR1 is SNHLY and CDR2 is FYNNEI. The V and J ends lost 4 bases and 7 bases respectively, with 15 bases between them. This CDR3 contains 14 residues.

Only a few counts were recorded for this clonotype. The chain couples TRBV2 to TRBJ2-3; unclear D gene. Trimming took off 6 bases at V and 0 bases at J, with 13 bases between the two ends. Germline V lookup: CDR1 SNHLY, CDR2 FYNNEI. The CDR3 loop spans 15 amino acids. DNA for the CDR3: TGTGCCAGCAGCACAAACGGGCTAAGCACAGATACGCAGTATTTT. Translating it yields CASSTNGLSTDTQYF.

This chain joins TRBV15 and TRBJ2-1; 11 nucleotides align to TRBD2. Germline V gene sequence: CDR1 LNHNV, CDR2 YYDKDF (reference sequence). V lost 1 base and J lost 4; bases outside the gene matches: 15. The CDR3 runs to 20 residues. The CDR3 DNA follows: TGTGCCACCAGCAGAGGGTTCGGGGGGACTAGCGGAGGTCTATACAATGAGCAGTTCTTC. Translated, it gives CATSRGFGGTSGGLYNEQFF.

This clonotype has more than one count but fewer than ten. The chain recombines TRBV5-1 with TRBJ1-3; D not certain. Germline values: CDR1 SGHRS, CDR2 YFSETQ. V gave up 2 bases and J gave up 0 bases, with 6 bases separating them. The CDR3 has 14 residues. DNA for the CDR3: TGCGCCAGCAGCTTAGCGGGCTCTGGAAACACCATATATTTT. Amino acid sequence: CASSLAGSGNTIYF.

The table lists this clonotype with many counts. The chain joins TRBV7-3 to TRBJ2-2; 9 bases map to TRBD2. Germline V lookup: CDR1 SGHTA, CDR2 FQGTGA. J gave up 5 bases and V 6 bases, and 7 bases lay outside the gene matches. The CDR3 consists of 15 residues. DNA for the CDR3: TGTGCCAGCAGGCGACTAGCGGAGGGAACCGGGGAGCTGTTTTTT. Encoded protein: CASRRLAEGTGELFF.

This clonotype has a count of ten or more. The rearrangement joins TRBV5-4 to TRBJ2-1; no firm D call. V was trimmed by 3 bases and J by 0 bases, leaving 16 bases between them. The CDR3 spans 17 residues. In germline, CDR1 is SGHNT, CDR2 YYREEE (reference sequence). The CDR3 nucleotides are TGTGCCAGCAGCTCCTTTTTGAGTCCCACCTCCTACAATGAGCAGTTCTTC. Translating it yields CASSSFLSPTSYNEQFF.

The chain has TRBV12-3 or TRBV12-4 and TRBJ2-5; perhaps D is TRBD1 or TRBD2 (5 bases each). The CDR3 runs to 14 residues. Trimming stripped 6 bases from V and 5 bases from J, with 16 bases between. CDR3 DNA: TGTGCCAGCAGCCCCGGGACGGATGCTGAGACCCAGTACTTC. Its translation is CASSPGTDAETQYF.

Many counts were recorded for this clonotype. The J gene is TRBJ2-1, the V gene TRBV28; no definite D call. Germline lookup yields CDR1 MDHEN and CDR2 SYDVKM. This CDR3 is 17 amino acids long. V was cut by 4 bases and J by 8 bases, with 24 bases left in between. In nucleotides, the CDR3 is TGTGCCAGCAGTTCCTCCTCTGACCCCCCCCGCCTCCATGAGCAGTTCTTC. Protein sequence: CASSSSSDPPRLHEQFF.

The V call is TRBV18, the J call TRBJ1-4, with D perhaps matching TRBD1 (6 bases). CDR1 is KGHSH, CDR2 LQKENI, per germline. The CDR3 is 16 residues long. Trimming took 2 bases from V and 4 from J, leaving 14 bases between them. The CDR3 protein is CASSPSAAGVNEKLFF. The CDR3 nucleotides read TGTGCCAGCTCACCATCGGCTGCAGGGGTTAATGAAAAACTGTTTTTT.

The genes are TRBV4-1 and TRBJ2-5; D possibly corresponds to TRBD1 (6 bases). V dropped 3 bases and J dropped 2 bases, with 16 bases sitting between them. The CDR3 spans 16 residues. Looked up from germline, CDR1 is MGHRA and CDR2 is YSYEKL. CDR3 in amino acids: CASSHMIRGVQETQYF. The DNA of the CDR3 is TGCGCCAGCAGCCACATGATCAGGGGCGTACAAGAGACCCAGTACTTC.

This clonotype was counted only a few times. The CDR3 DNA follows: TGCAGTGCGCCCGCAACTGGCTCCAACTCCTACAATGAGCAGTTCTTC. It encodes CSAPATGSNSYNEQFF. The rearrangement links TRBV20-1 to TRBJ2-1; D uncertain. The V gene lost 6 bases and the J gene lost 0 bases, with 18 bases spanning the gap. This CDR3 has 16 residues. CDR1 is DFQATT, CDR2 SNEGSKA, per germline (reference sequence).

J is TRBJ2-5 and V is TRBV5-4; no reliable D call. Deletions cut 3 bases from V and 2 bases from J, with 14 bases between. Germline loops: CDR1 SGHNT, CDR2 YYREEE (reference sequence). The CDR3 spans 15 residues. The CDR3 here is CASSSPYQRQETQYF. The CDR3 nucleotides are TGTGCCAGCAGCTCCCCTTACCAGCGTCAAGAGACCCAGTACTTC.

The V gene is TRBV27, the J gene TRBJ1-1; TRBD1 is a possible D gene (6 bases). The CDR3 extends over 14 amino acids. From germline, CDR1 is MNHEY and CDR2 SMNVEV (reference sequence). Trimming took 2 bases from V and 11 from J, leaving 18 bases between them. For the CDR3, the DNA is TGTGCCAGCAGTTTAGCCGAAGGGGTAAGGGGGGCTTTCTTT. Encoded protein: CASSLAEGVRGAFF.

The chain employs TRBV18 and TRBJ2-7; perhaps TRBD2 as D (6 bases). This CDR3 is 16 amino acids long. Trimming cost V 3 bases and J 4 bases, with 19 bases left between them. Germline CDR1 reads KGHSH; CDR2 reads LQKENI. In DNA form, the CDR3 reads TGTGCCAGCTCACCTTTGCCGGGAGTAAAGTCGTACGAGCAGTACTTC. This codes for CASSPLPGVKSYEQYF.

This clonotype was seen a handful of times. The chain recombines TRBV28 with TRBJ2-1, with 7 bases aligning to TRBD2. Germline CDR1 is MDHEN and CDR2 is SYDVKM. The length of the CDR3 is 14 residues. V was pared by 2 bases and J by 6 bases, with 4 bases of the junction left unmatched. This chain's CDR3 is CASSLAGVSNEQFF. CDR3 coding DNA: TGTGCCAGCAGTTTAGCGGGAGTAAGCAATGAGCAGTTCTTC.

This clonotype was seen once. This sequence joins TRBV28 and TRBJ2-1, with 13 bases identical to TRBD2. Germline-derived CDR1 and CDR2 are MDHEN and SYDVKM. Trimming removed 2 bases from V and 7 bases from J; junction bases left unmatched: 2. This CDR3 is built from 15 residues. CDR3 DNA sequence: TGTGCCAGCAGTTTAGGGACTAGCGGGATGAATGAGCAGTTCTTC. Its translation: CASSLGTSGMNEQFF.

This chain links TRBV5-5 with TRBJ1-5, with D perhaps TRBD1 (5 bases). This CDR3 is 15 amino acids long. Germline V gene data show CDR1 as SGHKS and CDR2 as YYEKEE (reference sequence). The germline V and J ends were trimmed by 3 bases and 0 bases, with 10 bases remaining between them. The CDR3 loop reads CASSSGGYSNQPQHF. As DNA, the CDR3 is TGTGCCAGCAGCTCCGGGGGGTATAGCAATCAGCCCCAGCATTTT. Combining the CDR3 with reference TRBV5-5 and TRBJ1-5 gives the whole variable domain DAGVTQSPTHLIKTRGQQVTLRCSPISGHKSVSWYQQVLGQGPQFIFQYYEKEERGRGNFPDRFSARQFPNYSSELNVNALLLGDSALYLCASSSGGYSNQPQHFGDGTRLSIL.